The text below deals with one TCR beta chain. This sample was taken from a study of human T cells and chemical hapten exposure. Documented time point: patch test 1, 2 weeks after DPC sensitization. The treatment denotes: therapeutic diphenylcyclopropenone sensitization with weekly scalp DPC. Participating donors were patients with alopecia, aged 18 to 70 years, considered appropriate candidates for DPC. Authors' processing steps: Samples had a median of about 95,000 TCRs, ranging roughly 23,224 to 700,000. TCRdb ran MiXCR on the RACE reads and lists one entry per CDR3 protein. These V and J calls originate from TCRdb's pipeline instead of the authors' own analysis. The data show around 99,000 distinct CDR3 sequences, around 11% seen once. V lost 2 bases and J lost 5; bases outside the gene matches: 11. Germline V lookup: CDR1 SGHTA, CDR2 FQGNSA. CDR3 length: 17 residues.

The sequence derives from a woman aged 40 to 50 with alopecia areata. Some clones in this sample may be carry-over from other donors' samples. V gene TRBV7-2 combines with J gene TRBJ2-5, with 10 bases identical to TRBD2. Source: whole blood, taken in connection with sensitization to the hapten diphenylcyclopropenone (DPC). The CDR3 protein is CASSLYPAGGSGETQYF. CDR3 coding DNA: TGTGCCAGCAGCTTATACCCAGCGGGAGGGTCCGGGGAGACCCAGTACTTC.